Described below is a single T cell receptor beta chain sequence and its context. The data originate from a study of cytomegalovirus exposure and HLA in healthy donors. This CDR3 comprises 15 residues. Per the germline V gene, CDR1 is SGHRS and CDR2 is YFSETQ. Germline trimming cut 4 bases from V and 5 bases from J; bases unmatched to any gene: 11. The table came from immunoSEQ multiplex PCR; TCRdb's copy has only in-frame clones and leaves some out. This sample has around 300,000 clones, with 87% found just once. This rearrangement joins TRBV5-1 to TRBJ2-7; 8 bases line up with TRBD1. Sequenced sample: PBMCs. This receptor was taken from a woman between 25 and 40 years old in good health and CMV-seropositive. CDR3 sequence: CASSTSGTGLDEQYF. The CDR3 DNA is TGCGCCAGCAGCACCTCCGGGACAGGATTAGACGAGCAGTACTTC.